This TCR beta chain was documented in a study of tumor-infiltrating lymphocytes in localized non-small cell lung cancer (dated by TCRdb to about 2021). Looking at the study overall: Several histologies were represented in the cohort, which also included both smokers and never-smokers as well as patients whose samples were collected after neoadjuvant chemotherapy. Resected tumor tissue and uninvolved lung tissue described as non-adjacent to the tumor were contributed by each patient, with both tissues obtained from the same patient. TCR sequencing was one of several integrated assays, alongside flow cytometry, multiplex immunofluorescence, RNA-seq, exome sequencing and proteomics, applied to the same patients. The overall ICON cohort was composed of 140 or so surgical patients with localized non-small cell lung cancer whose tumors were resected. For under 60 patients, immunoSEQ T-cell fraction was compared between paired tumor and uninvolved lung.

The first patient joined ICON in the first half of 2016, and enrollment wrapped up when the last patient was enrolled in 2018. From a subcohort of 76 patients, fresh tumor and matched uninvolved tissue were collected for in-depth immune analyses, including TCR sequencing. No cell sorting was done, and TCR sequencing was instead run on DNA isolated from bulk tissue. With regard to this clone: There is no known antigen for this receptor. Base qualities are not provided; no much larger clone lies one nucleotide away.

Based on the germline V gene, the CDR1 and CDR2 sequences are MDHEN and SYDVKM. The cysteine opens and the phenylalanine closes a CDR3 of 14 amino acids. CDR3 DNA only is kept here, 42 bases in frame from base 1. Between the V and J ends, shortened by 8 bases and 4 bases respectively, the junction contains 17 bases. The T-cell fraction in tumor and uninvolved lung tissue was obtained from TCR sequencing using the immunoSEQ assay. For the original study's pipeline: For survival analysis, patients were split into high (upper tertile) and low (lower two tertiles) T-cell fraction groups and compared by log-rank test. A signed-rank test was used to test paired tumor versus uninvolved lung differences in T-cell fraction. This is the immuneACCESS table as TCRdb keeps it, with only in-frame sequences that have V and J called. A part of the clones is gone; compared with another copy, unresolved V genes explain less than half, and the rest is unexplained. The V and J calls and clone size are taken from that table; D and trimming were inferred from the DNA. Within this sample are some 8,100 clones, with 79% of them counted one time only. The ten biggest clones cover approximately 13% of the sample.

What the study reported, not specific to this receptor: Assay coverage varied across patients depending on available tissue quantity, so only a subset of the cohort had TCR sequencing. TCR-derived T-cell fraction did not differ between the flow cytometry-defined immunotypes IM1 (good prognosis) and IM2 (poor prognosis). Consistent with immunofluorescence CD3 counts, TCRbeta sequencing supported greater T cell infiltration in tumors than in uninvolved lung tissue. Because different assays used different pieces of the same tissue, intratumor heterogeneity could not be separated from technical variation.

The TCR was taken from a human donor with non-small cell lung cancer. The sample consisted of uninvolved lung tissue not adjacent to the tumor. Recombination linked TRBV28 to TRBJ1-1; matching of 5 bases hints at TRBD1 as the D gene. The DNA sequence is as follows: TGTGCCAGCCCCCCCTCCGGGGGTGGCACTGAAGCTTTCTTT. This gives the protein CASPPSGGGTEAFF.